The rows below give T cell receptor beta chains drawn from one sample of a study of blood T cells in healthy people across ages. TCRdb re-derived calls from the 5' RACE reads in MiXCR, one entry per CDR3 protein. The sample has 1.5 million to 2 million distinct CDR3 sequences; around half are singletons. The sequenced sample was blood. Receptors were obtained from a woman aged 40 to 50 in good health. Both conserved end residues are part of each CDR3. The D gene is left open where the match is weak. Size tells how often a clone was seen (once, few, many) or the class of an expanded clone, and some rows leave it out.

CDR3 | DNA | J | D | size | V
CASGLDSGSRTQYF | TGTGCCAGCGGCTTAGATAGCGGGAGTCGGACCCAGTACTTC | TRBJ2-5 | TRBD2 | NA | TRBV7-2
CASSQGGTGTNEKLFF | TGTGCCAGCAGCCAAGGGGGAACAGGGACTAATGAAAAACTGTTTTTT | TRBJ1-4 | NA | few | TRBV3-1
CASSLWAQEGMVEAQYF | TGTGCCAGCAGTTTATGGGCTCAAGAGGGGATGGTAGAGGCCCAGTACTTC | TRBJ2-7 | NA | NA | TRBV28
CASSYDGNTIYF | TGTGCCAGCAGTTACGACGGAAACACCATATATTTT | TRBJ1-3 | NA | NA | TRBV6-5
CASSLAGTVDGYTF | TGTGCCAGCAGTTTAGCGGGTACAGTAGATGGCTACACCTTC | TRBJ1-2 | NA | NA | TRBV12-3/TRBV12-4
CASSQDGAGGPADEQFF | TGCGCCAGCAGCCAAGATGGGGCGGGGGGGCCAGCGGATGAGCAGTTCTTC | TRBJ2-1 | TRBD2 | NA | TRBV4-1
CASSGRTRSETQYF | TGTGCCAGCAGCGGCCGGACTAGAAGTGAGACCCAGTACTTC | TRBJ2-5 | TRBD2 | NA | TRBV3-1
CASRGQDLYNSPLHF | TGTGCCAGCAGGGGACAGGATCTCTATAATTCACCCCTCCACTTT | TRBJ1-6 | TRBD1 | once | TRBV5-6
CASSDPVGGGQGVNTQYF | TGTGCCAGCAGCGACCCCGTGGGGGGGGGACAGGGCGTGAATACGCAGTATTTT | TRBJ2-3 | TRBD1 | NA | TRBV9
CSARDLGYQETQYF | TGCAGTGCTAGAGATCTCGGGTACCAAGAGACCCAGTACTTC | TRBJ2-5 | NA | NA | TRBV20-1
CASSLRVAGRNEQFF | TGTGCCAGCAGCTTACGGGTAGCGGGGCGCAATGAGCAGTTCTTC | TRBJ2-1 | TRBD2 | few | TRBV7-8
CSGRSGGTGRGNEQFF | TGCAGCGGTCGATCAGGGGGGACAGGGAGGGGGAATGAGCAGTTCTTC | TRBJ2-1 | TRBD1 | few | TRBV29-1
CASSFSWEGDGYTF | TGTGCCAGCAGCTTCAGCTGGGAGGGGGATGGCTACACCTTC | TRBJ1-2 | NA | NA | TRBV7-2
CSGDLSAEGGETQYF | TGCAGCGGTGACTTGAGCGCCGAGGGAGGGGAGACCCAGTACTTC | TRBJ2-5 | TRBD2 | few | TRBV29-1
CANTMGGGSYEQYF | TGTGCCAACACCATGGGGGGCGGATCCTACGAGCAGTACTTC | TRBJ2-7 | NA | NA | TRBV6-2/TRBV6-3
CASSYSKGSSYEQYF | TGTGCCAGCAGTTACTCGAAGGGGAGCTCCTACGAGCAGTACTTC | TRBJ2-7 | NA | few | TRBV6-6
CASSPARTGELFF | TGTGCCAGCAGCCCAGCGCGCACCGGGGAGCTGTTTTTT | TRBJ2-2 | NA | NA | TRBV11-3